This entry is about one T cell receptor (beta chain). The antigen this receptor binds is unknown. Base quality data are lacking; no much larger clone is found one base away. The data were obtained in a study of blood T cell repertoires in COVID-19 (dated by TCRdb to the early 2020s). About the study as a whole: The collaborator samples originated in the United States, Italy and Spain and spanned the acute and convalescent phases of COVID-19. The prospective study material was composed of cDNA or gDNA derived from T cells, B-cell-depleted T cells, or PBMCs. Deeply sampled blood TCRbeta repertoires from subjects exposed to, actively infected with, or recovered from COVID-19 were included in the dataset. The repertoires were released in a freely available public database intended as a resource for research on the immune response to SARS-CoV-2. The samples were drawn from two sources: the first 160 participants of the ongoing ImmuneRACE study, and over 950 subjects contributed by 6 global collaborators. The sample metadata nearly always contained a de-identified subject ID, COVID-19 status, age in years and sex. Where available, HLA class I and class II types were taken from metadata supplied by the sample provider and were not determined by assay-based typing. Study-wide conclusions, independent of this receptor: Clinical and demographic metadata were provided uncurated, with the amount varying by source and participant.

TCRbeta CDR3 regions were amplified from genomic DNA by means of the immunoSEQ Assay, a bias-controlled multiplex PCR. As for the authors' bioinformatics: Nucleated cell counts per sample were estimated from amplification of reference gene primers within the assay. To quantify the absolute abundance of each unique TCRbeta CDR3 rearrangement, sequence reads were collapsed and filtered. For each sample, productive Simpson clonality was calculated as the square root of Simpson's diversity index over productive rearrangements. Drawn from immuneACCESS, this table holds only the in-frame rearrangements with V and J called that TCRdb kept. Clones are partly lost; checked studies trace under half to an unresolved V gene and leave the rest unexplained. V and J calls and clone size are copied from that table; D and trimming were computed from the DNA. Here the sample has about 480,000 clones; approximately 90% occur a single time. The ten largest clonotypes hold less than 2% of the sample.

In the prospective study, participants were roughly 18 to 100 years old, resided in about two dozen geographic areas of the United States, and were enrolled through a virtual design. To assign participants to cohorts, the prospective study relied on clinical history that participants themselves reported in a screening survey and a study questionnaire. ImmuneRACE Cohort 3 recovered participants were defined by two consecutive negative NP/OP PCR tests, healthcare professional clearance, or symptom resolution. In the prospective study, whole blood, serum and a nasopharyngeal or oropharyngeal swab were collected from each participant by mobile phlebotomists. Prospective study participants could optionally give additional blood draws and questionnaires over a 2-month period. Blood samples from the prospective study were shipped frozen or at room temperature prior to DNA extraction. Material: PBMCs or T cells enriched from blood (not recorded which). The sequence was collected from a woman in her forties who had recovered from COVID-19.

The CDR3 region has the sequence CASSLSTTSGSYEQYF. The nucleotides are TGTGCCAGCAGCTTATCGACCACTAGCGGGTCCTACGAGCAGTACTTC. The receptor chain draws on TRBV11-3 and TRBJ2-7, with 9 junctional bases fitting TRBD2. Reading from cysteine to phenylalanine, the CDR3 counts 16 amino acids. Only CDR3 DNA remains: 48 bases, in frame from the first base. The germline V gene supplies CDR1 SGHNT and CDR2 YENEEA. The junction shows trimming of 2 bases on V and 1 base on J, and the gene matches do not reach 6 bases of it.